This TCR beta chain derives from a study of shared clonotypes between healthy human individuals. The CDR3 extends over 14 amino acids. In germline, CDR1 is MNHEY, CDR2 SMNVEV (reference sequence). V lost 5 bases and J 10 bases, leaving 15 bases between the germline ends. Spread over ten immunoSEQ deep assay plates, unsorted PBMC DNA underwent sequencing. TCRdb keeps only in-frame clones here, not all; method: immunoSEQ multiplex PCR. The data show about half a million clones, approximately 78% seen once. This receptor was identified in a woman between 35 and 50 years old in good health. Some clones in this sample may be carry-over from other donors' samples. V usage is TRBV27 and J usage is TRBJ1-6; TRBD1 might be the D (5 bases). The sequenced material came from PBMCs. The DNA of the CDR3 is TGTGCCAGCAGTCCGGGAGGGGTGTTCTCACCCCTCCACTTT. Its translation: CASSPGGVFSPLHF.